This entry describes one TCR beta chain. Its specificity is not known. This sample was taken from a study of blood T cells in healthy people across ages. Notes on the study in general: Roughly linear age-related decline in beta diversity appeared, significant by age about 40.

A sample-barcoded 5' primer and a J-beta primer mix were used in a second PCR of roughly 7 to 11 cycles. The template-switch adaptor was a 5' adaptor with 12 random nucleotides. It tagged each cDNA molecule. TCRdb re-derived calls from the 5' RACE reads in MiXCR, one entry per CDR3 protein. The repertoire holds over 950,000 distinct CDR3 sequences, with roughly 51% as singletons. This CDR3 comprises 14 residues. Per the germline V gene, CDR1 is DFQATT and CDR2 is SNEGSKA (reference sequence). The germline V and J ends were trimmed by 5 bases and 4 bases, with 14 bases remaining between them. The rearrangement uses TRBV20-1 and TRBJ1-4; D unresolved. The source is a woman aged 60-70 years in good health. The sequenced sample was blood. Here the CDR3 reads CSAFPTGNNEKLFF. DNA for the CDR3: TGCAGTGCTTTCCCCACGGGCAATAATGAAAAACTGTTTTTT.